This T cell receptor (beta chain) was sequenced in a study of T cells after yellow fever vaccination. Study-wide results and caveats: A minor fraction of clonotypes spanned both CD4 and CD8 compartments.

The table lists this clonotype with many counts. The antigen remains undetermined. The V end lost 3 bases, the J end lost 6 bases, and 12 bases lay between the germline ends. Germline assignment: CDR1 LGHNA and CDR2 YSLEER. CDR3 length: 15 residues. Making TCR cDNA involved 5'RACE template switching, which added UMIs and a universal primer site. TCRdb re-called the 5' RACE reads with MiXCR, one entry per CDR3 protein. The sample lists approximately 150,000 distinct CDR3 sequences, approximately 6.2% seen once, with nearly 3% in the top ten. The rearrangement joins TRBV4-3 to TRBJ2-6; D might be TRBD1 (6 bases). The sequencing here drew on CD4+ T cells sorted from PBMCs, taken on the day of the first yellow fever vaccination. The TCR originated in a man aged 18 to 30 who received the YFV17D yellow fever vaccine. CDR3 loop: CASSQRRDMANVLTF. For the CDR3, the DNA is TGCGCCAGCAGCCAGCGACGGGACATGGCCAACGTCCTGACTTTC.